This T cell receptor (beta chain) was retrieved from a study of blood T cell repertoires in COVID-19. In the study overall: The origin of the acute and convalescent COVID-19 samples was the United States, Italy and Spain. PBMCs, B-cell-depleted T cells, or T cells provided the cDNA or gDNA that made up the material.

This clone has just one count. Other DNA sequences within the sample encode an identical CDR3. In the authors' workflow: Nucleated cell number was recorded as an estimate derived from reference gene primer amplification. Assay used: immunoSEQ multiplex PCR; TCRdb lists only in-frame clones, some missing. D and trimming come from the DNA, and the V and J calls and clone size come from that table. The data contain some 250,000 clones, 86% of them singletons. CDR1 is LGHDT and CDR2 is YNNKEL in the germline V gene (reference sequence). V was clipped by 4 bases and J by 4 bases; unmatched bases: 9. This CDR3 spans 15 amino acids.

The sample was peripheral blood. The chain employs TRBV3-1 (or the pseudogene TRBV3-2) and TRBJ2-5, with 7 bases fitting TRBD1. This TCR was sampled from a man of 80 years or more with acute or convalescent COVID-19. CDR3 DNA sequence: TGTGCCAGCAGCCTTCGGACAGGCGGTGGAGAGACCCAGTACTTC. Encoded protein: CASSLRTGGGETQYF.